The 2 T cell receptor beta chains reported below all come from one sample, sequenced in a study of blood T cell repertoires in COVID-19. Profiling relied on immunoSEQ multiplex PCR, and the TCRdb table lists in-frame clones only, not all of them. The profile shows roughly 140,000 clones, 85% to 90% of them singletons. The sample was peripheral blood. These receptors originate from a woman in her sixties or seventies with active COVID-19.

This CDR3 is CASSLSQGTNEQFF. The CDR3 DNA reads TGTGCCAGCAGTTTATCACAGGGGACGAATGAGCAGTTCTTC. The chain carries TRBV28 and TRBJ2-1; 7 positions match TRBD1. Germline V gene lookup returns CDR1 MDHEN and CDR2 SYDVKM. The CDR3 runs to 14 residues. After removal of 1 base from V and 7 bases from J, the junction contained 4 bases not matched to a gene. Complete variable domain (other parts from reference TRBV28 and TRBJ2-1): DVKVTQSSRYLVKRTGEKVFLECVQDMDHENMFWYRQDPGLGLRLIYFSYDVKMKEKGDIPEGYSVSREKKERFSLILESASTNQTSMYLCASSLSQGTNEQFFGPGTRLTVL.

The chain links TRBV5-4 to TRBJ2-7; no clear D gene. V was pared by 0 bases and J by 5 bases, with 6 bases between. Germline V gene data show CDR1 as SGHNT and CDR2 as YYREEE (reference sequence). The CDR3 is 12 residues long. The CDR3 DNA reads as TGTGCCAGCAGCTTGGGGGCGCACGAGCAGTACTTC. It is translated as CASSLGAHEQYF.